The 10 T cell receptor beta chains listed next were all sequenced from one sample in a study of blood T cell repertoires in COVID-19. Sequenced by immunoSEQ multiplex PCR; TCRdb stores in-frame clones only, minus some. This sample has approximately 150,000 clones, with approximately 85% found just once. Input material: peripheral blood. The receptors come from a human donor with acute or convalescent COVID-19. The donor label of this sample is uncertain.

The chain is built from TRBV24-1 and TRBJ1-6; D remains unclear. Per germline, CDR1 KGHDR and CDR2 SFDVKD. V lost 6 bases, J lost 10 bases, and 12 bases lay in between. CDR3 length: 13 residues. CDR3 loop: CATSPGIGSPLHF. The CDR3 DNA reads TGTGCCACCAGTCCAGGTATAGGCTCACCCCTCCACTTT.

This chain connects TRBV3-1 (or the pseudogene TRBV3-2) to TRBJ2-7; 9 bases agree with TRBD1. With V trimmed by 1 base and J by 6 bases, 7 bases remained unmatched. The CDR3 is 15 amino acids. Germline-derived CDR1 and CDR2 are LGHDT and YNNKEL (reference sequence). The CDR3 loop is CASSQGDRGFGEQYF. The CDR3 DNA is TGTGCCAGCAGCCAAGGCGACAGGGGGTTCGGCGAGCAGTACTTC.

In its sample, this clone was seen a few times. The CDR3 region has the DNA TGTGCCAGCAGCTTACAAGGGGTTGGATCCTATGGCTACACCTTC. Its protein product is CASSLQGVGSYGYTF. J is TRBJ1-2 and V is TRBV7-8; D might be TRBD1 (5 bases). Trimming stripped 2 bases from V and 4 bases from J, with 14 bases between. Germline CDR1 is SGHVS and CDR2 is FQNEAQ. The CDR3 totals 15 residues.

The V and J genes are TRBV16 and TRBJ2-2; D remains ambiguous. The germline gives CDR1 KGHSY, CDR2 FQNENV. V lost 1 base and J lost 2, with 8 bases in between. The CDR3 runs 15 residues. CDR3 residues: CASSQFRVNTGELFF. The CDR3 DNA reads TGTGCCAGCAGCCAATTTCGGGTAAACACCGGGGAGCTGTTTTTT.

This clone has more than one count but fewer than ten. The chain joins TRBV27 to TRBJ2-7; D is possibly TRBD2 (5 bases). CDR1 is MNHEY and CDR2 is SMNVEV in the germline V gene (reference sequence). V lost 6 bases, J lost 3 bases, and 15 bases lay in between. The CDR3 sequence is 14 residues long. CDR3 amino acids: CASSPGYGVYEQYF. In nucleotides, the CDR3 is TGTGCCAGCAGCCCTGGTTACGGGGTCTACGAGCAGTACTTC.

This clone was seen more than once but under ten times. The CDR3 DNA reads TGTGCCAGCACCTTGGGCACCAGAACTAATGAAAAACTGTTTTTT. This sequence encodes CASTLGTRTNEKLFF. This sequence joins TRBV11-2 and TRBJ1-4, with D hard to call. Trimming left V 7 bases short and J 1 base short, with 13 bases between. The CDR3 has 15 amino acids. CDR1 is SGHAT, CDR2 FQNNGV, per germline.

The rearrangement uses TRBV14 and TRBJ1-2; 8 nucleotides match TRBD1. V was clipped by 0 bases and J by 5 bases; unmatched bases: 5. In germline, CDR1 is SGHDN, CDR2 FVKESK. This CDR3 is built from 15 residues. CDR3 protein: CASSQEGWTGYGYTF. The DNA of the CDR3 is TGTGCCAGCAGCCAAGAGGGCTGGACAGGGTATGGCTACACCTTC.

The chain couples TRBV4-3 to TRBJ2-5; 8 positions agree with TRBD2. V shed 6 bases and J 2 bases; nucleotides not matched to a gene: 8. The germline V gene has CDR1 LGHNA and CDR2 YSLEER. The CDR3 runs 15 residues. CDR3 residues: CASSQSAGGQETQYF. In nucleotides, the CDR3 is TGCGCCAGCAGTCAGAGCGCGGGGGGACAAGAGACCCAGTACTTC.

The rearrangement joins TRBV6-6 to TRBJ2-7, with 9 positions matching TRBD1. The germline V gene encodes CDR1 MNHNY and CDR2 SVGAGI (reference sequence). Trimming removed 7 bases from V and 1 base from J; junction bases left unmatched: 5. The CDR3 runs 14 residues. CDR3 in amino acids: CASTPGQGSYEQYV. The CDR3 bases are TGTGCCAGCACACCGGGACAGGGATCCTACGAGCAGTACGTC.

This clone was picked up a small number of times. The chain carries TRBV5-4 and TRBJ1-6; a possible D gene is TRBD1 (5 bases). Germline V gene lookup returns CDR1 SGHNT and CDR2 YYREEE (reference sequence). V gave up 0 bases and J gave up 10 bases, with 20 bases separating them. The CDR3 loop spans 17 amino acids. CDR3 DNA: TGTGCCAGCAGCTTGGCCCGGGGAGGGGTAAAGAAATCACCCCTCCACTTT. This codes for CASSLARGGVKKSPLHF.